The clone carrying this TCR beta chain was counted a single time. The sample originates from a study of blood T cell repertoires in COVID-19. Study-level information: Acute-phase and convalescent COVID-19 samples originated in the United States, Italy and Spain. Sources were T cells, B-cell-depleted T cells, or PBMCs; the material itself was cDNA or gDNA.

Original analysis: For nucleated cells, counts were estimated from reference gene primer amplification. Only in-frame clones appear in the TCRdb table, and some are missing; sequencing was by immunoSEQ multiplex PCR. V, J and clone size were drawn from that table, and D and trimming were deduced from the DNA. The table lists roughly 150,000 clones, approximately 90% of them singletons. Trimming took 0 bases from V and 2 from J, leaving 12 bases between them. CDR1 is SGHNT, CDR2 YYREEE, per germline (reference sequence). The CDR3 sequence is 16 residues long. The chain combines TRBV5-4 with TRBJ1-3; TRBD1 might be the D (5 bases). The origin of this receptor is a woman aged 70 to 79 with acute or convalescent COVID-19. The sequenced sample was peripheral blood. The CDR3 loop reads CASSLGQQKTGNTIYF. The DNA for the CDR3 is TGTGCCAGCAGCTTGGGACAGCAAAAAACTGGAAACACCATATATTTT.